Below are 30 T cell receptor beta chains sequenced from a single sample in a study of OX40 agonist ivuxolimab in advanced cancers. Clones were read by immunoSEQ multiplex PCR, and TCRdb kept only the in-frame ones, dropping some. This sample has 65,000 or so clones, with around 85% found just once. The starting material was CD4+ or CD8+ T cells sorted from blood, obtained in a trial of the OX40 agonist ivuxolimab. The receptor source for this set is an adult with an advanced solid tumor such as melanoma, head and neck, liver or kidney cancer.

The table lists this clone with a count of one. The V call is TRBV19, the J call TRBJ1-2, with D hard to call. CDR3 size: 15 residues. CDR1 and CDR2 (germline): LNHDA, SQIVND (reference sequence). The V end was cut by 4 bases, the J end by 6 bases, with 18 bases between. The CDR3 region has the DNA TGTGCCAGTAGTACCGACATCGCGGGCGTAAATGGCTACACCTTC. It is translated as CASSTDIAGVNGYTF. Complete variable domain (other parts from reference TRBV19 and TRBJ1-2): DGGITQSPKYLFRKEGQNVTLSCEQNLNHDAMYWYRQDPGQGLRLIYYSQIVNDFQKGDIAEGYSVSREKKESFPLTVTSAQKNPTAFYLCASSTDIAGVNGYTFGSGTRLTVV.

The chain combines TRBV19 with TRBJ1-1; 7 bases are shared with TRBD1. Germline CDR1 and CDR2: LNHDA and SQIVND (reference sequence). CDR3 length equals 17 residues. V was clipped by 4 bases and J by 0 bases; unmatched bases: 11. CDR3 in amino acids: CASSRLGWTGMNTEAFF. The CDR3 DNA reads TGTGCCAGTAGTAGGCTCGGGTGGACAGGCATGAACACTGAAGCTTTCTTT. Full variable domain (missing parts from reference TRBV19 and TRBJ1-1): DGGITQSPKYLFRKEGQNVTLSCEQNLNHDAMYWYRQDPGQGLRLIYYSQIVNDFQKGDIAEGYSVSREKKESFPLTVTSAQKNPTAFYLCASSRLGWTGMNTEAFFGQGTRLTVV.

The chain joins TRBV27 to TRBJ2-7; 9 bases match TRBD1. The V and J ends lost 6 bases and 5 bases, in that order; junction bases with no gene match: 5. CDR3 length: 13 amino acids. The V gene's germline CDR1 is MNHEY and CDR2 SMNVEV (reference sequence). CDR3 sequence reads: CASRGTGPNEQYF. CDR3 nucleotide sequence: TGTGCCAGCAGAGGGACAGGGCCCAACGAGCAGTACTTC.

This chain joins TRBV4-1 and TRBJ2-2; D unclear. V gave up 4 bases and J gave up 5 bases, with 5 bases separating them. The germline V gene has CDR1 MGHRA and CDR2 YSYEKL. This CDR3 spans 12 amino acids. For the CDR3, the DNA is TGCGCCAGCAGCCGCAGGACCGGGGAGCTGTTTTTT. This translates into CASSRRTGELFF.

As DNA, the CDR3 is TGCGCCAGCAGTGATGCACAGATACTTGGTACGCAGTATTTT. It is translated as CASSDAQILGTQYF. V usage is TRBV10-1 and J usage is TRBJ2-3; D gene uncertain. V was trimmed by 3 bases and J by 8 bases, leaving 15 bases between them. The V gene's germline CDR1 is WNHNN and CDR2 SYGVQD (reference sequence). This CDR3 region has 14 residues.

The chain combines TRBV27 with TRBJ1-1; unclear D gene. The V and J ends lost 7 bases and 2 bases respectively, with 5 bases between them. Germline loops: CDR1 MNHEY, CDR2 SMNVEV (reference sequence). The CDR3 covers 11 residues. CDR3 sequence reads: CASKGNTEAFF. CDR3 nucleotides: TGTGCCAGCAAGGGTAACACTGAAGCTTTCTTT.

J is TRBJ1-2 and V is TRBV28; D uncertain. The V and J ends lost 7 bases and 3 bases respectively, with 6 bases between them. The CDR3 totals 11 residues. Germline V gives CDR1 MDHEN, CDR2 SYDVKM. This CDR3 reads CASNRDYGYTF. In nucleotides, the CDR3 is TGTGCCAGCAACAGAGACTATGGCTACACCTTC.

The chain carries TRBV2 and TRBJ2-7; 9 bases align to TRBD1. V shed 7 bases, J shed 4 bases, and the junction held 5 bases outside the gene matches. Germline V CDR1 and CDR2: SNHLY, FYNNEI. The CDR3 contains 13 residues. CDR3 sequence reads: CASKEDRGYEQYF. CDR3 DNA sequence: TGTGCCAGCAAGGAGGACAGGGGATACGAGCAGTACTTC.

The chain is built from TRBV21-1 and TRBJ2-1. TRBV21-1 is a known pseudogene. There are 14 residues in the CDR3. The CDR3 DNA sequence: TGTGCCAGCAGCAAAAGAACCGCCTACAATGAGCAGTTCTTC. Translated: CASSKRTAYNEQFF.

The chain links TRBV29-1 to TRBJ2-7; D remains unclear. Trimming stripped 5 bases from V and 6 bases from J, with 11 bases between. Germline loops: CDR1 SQVTM, CDR2 ANQGSEA. The CDR3 covers 11 residues. CDR3 nucleotide sequence: TGCAGCGTTACAGTCTTGGGCGAGCAGTACTTC. Protein product: CSVTVLGEQYF.

This chain links TRBV16 with TRBJ1-5; D not resolved. The CDR3 consists of 16 residues. Trimming removed 4 bases from V and 6 bases from J, with 19 bases in between. Germline V CDR1 and CDR2: KGHSY, FQNENV. CDR3 coding DNA: TGTGCCAGCAGCCCACCGGAGGCAGCCGGAGGTCAGCCCCAGCATTTT. Its protein product is CASSPPEAAGGQPQHF.

This clone showed up just once. The V gene is TRBV18, the J gene TRBJ2-7; 14 positions match TRBD2. The CDR3 sequence is 16 residues long. Germline lookup yields CDR1 KGHSH and CDR2 LQKENI. V gave up 4 bases and J gave up 5 bases; unmatched junction bases: 7. CDR3 sequence (DNA): TGTGCCAGCTCACTCGGGACTAGCGGGAGCGTAGACGAGCAGTACTTC. As protein: CASSLGTSGSVDEQYF.

The chain joins TRBV11-2 to TRBJ2-4; unclear D gene. Germline V gives CDR1 SGHAT, CDR2 FQNNGV. V lost 4 bases to trimming and J lost 1 base, with 11 bases between them. There are 15 residues in the CDR3. The CDR3 region has the DNA TGTGCCAGCAGCTCCCAAATGGTGGCCAAAAACATTCAGTACTTC. Protein: CASSSQMVAKNIQYF.

The rearrangement joins TRBV6-1 to TRBJ2-5; possible D gene TRBD1, 5 bases. The CDR3 has 13 amino acids. V shed 7 bases and J shed 5 bases, with 14 bases lying between them. CDR1 is MNHNS and CDR2 is SASEGT in the germline V gene. The DNA of the CDR3 is TGTGCCAGCACCGAAGGGCAGGGTGAGACCCAGTACTTC. Translating gives CASTEGQGETQYF.

The chain uses TRBV7-2 and TRBJ1-3; D is uncertain. V was cut by 1 base and J by 7 bases, with 5 bases left in between. The CDR3 has 12 residues. Per the germline V gene, CDR1 is SGHTA and CDR2 is FQGNSA. CDR3 sequence reads: CASSLGVNTIYF. In DNA form, the CDR3 reads TGTGCCAGCAGCTTAGGTGTTAACACCATATATTTT.

This chain connects TRBV19 to TRBJ1-1; D is uncertain. The CDR3 runs 13 residues. Germline V gives CDR1 LNHDA, CDR2 SQIVND (reference sequence). V shed 5 bases and J shed 0 bases, with 7 bases lying between them. The DNA of the CDR3 is TGTGCCAGTAGTTCTCAGATGAACACTGAAGCTTTCTTT. Its protein product is CASSSQMNTEAFF.

The chain uses TRBV30 and TRBJ2-3, with a possible D match to TRBD2 (5 bases). The length of the CDR3 is 14 residues. Germline V CDR1 and CDR2: GTSNPN, SVGIG (reference sequence). Trimming removed 3 bases from V and 4 bases from J, with 14 bases in between. This CDR3 is CAWSGLGAADTQYF. The DNA of the CDR3 is TGTGCCTGGAGCGGGTTGGGAGCTGCAGATACGCAGTATTTT.

This clone was counted only a few times. The chain uses TRBV6-1 and TRBJ1-5; weak D call: TRBD1 (6 bases). The CDR3 runs 16 residues. Germline CDR1 MNHNS, CDR2 SASEGT. V was clipped by 0 bases and J by 2 bases, with 11 bases between them. This CDR3 reads CASSEAGYRGNQPQHF. DNA of the CDR3: TGTGCCAGCAGTGAAGCGGGGTACAGGGGCAATCAGCCCCAGCATTTT.

This clone showed up just once. The chain joins TRBV7-9 to TRBJ2-1; 7 bases fit TRBD2. Per the germline V gene, CDR1 is SEHNR and CDR2 is FQNEAQ (reference sequence). The trim removed 4 bases at V and 6 bases at J, leaving 18 bases unmatched. The CDR3 sequence is 18 residues long. The CDR3: CASSYRGLGTIMVNEQFF. For the CDR3, the DNA is TGTGCCAGCAGCTACCGGGGACTCGGGACTATAATGGTCAATGAGCAGTTCTTC.

The chain links TRBV30 to TRBJ2-7; D is perhaps TRBD2 (6 bases). V shed 0 bases and J shed 4 bases, with 10 bases lying between them. CDR3 size: 13 residues. From germline, CDR1 is GTSNPN and CDR2 SVGIG (reference sequence). The CDR3 spells CAWSVKGGYEQYF. The CDR3 nucleotides are TGTGCCTGGAGTGTGAAAGGAGGGTACGAGCAGTACTTC. The variable domain in full, completed from reference TRBV30 and TRBJ2-7, reads SQTIHQWPATLVQPVGSPLSLECTVEGTSNPNLYWYRQAAGRGLQLLFYSVGIGQISSEVPQNLSASRPQDRQFILSSKKLLLSDSGFYLCAWSVKGGYEQYFGPGTRLTVT.

A single count supports this clone. This chain connects TRBV28 to TRBJ2-7; 8 bases are shared with TRBD1. Trimming cost V 2 bases and J 8 bases; bases outside gene matches: 14. The CDR3 is 16 amino acids. Germline lookup yields CDR1 MDHEN and CDR2 SYDVKM. The CDR3 nucleotides are TGTGCCAGCAGTTTAGGACAGGGATCTGGAAGTATTAAGCAGTACTTC. Translated, it gives CASSLGQGSGSIKQYF.

This clone was counted a few times. The gene calls are TRBV18 and TRBJ1-2; 9 bases map to TRBD1. The CDR3 sequence is 19 residues long. The germline gives CDR1 KGHSH, CDR2 LQKENI. The junction had 17 bases not matched to a gene; V was cut back by 2 bases and J by 4 bases. The DNA for the CDR3 is TGTGCCAGCTCACCAAGACCTATCTCCGGGACAGGGACTGTCTATGGCTACACCTTC. Translation gives CASSPRPISGTGTVYGYTF.

The rearrangement joins TRBV7-2 to TRBJ2-1; the D call may be TRBD1 or TRBD2 (5 bases each). Germline CDR1 SGHTA, CDR2 FQGNSA. V lost 2 bases, J lost 5 bases, and 13 bases lay in between. CDR3 length equals 15 residues. This chain's CDR3 is CASSLIGTRDNEQFF. The CDR3 DNA is TGTGCCAGCAGCTTAATCGGGACCAGAGACAATGAGCAGTTCTTC.

This clone was observed a single time. The V and J genes are TRBV7-9 and TRBJ1-6, with TRBD1 matching 10 bases. The V gene's germline CDR1 is SEHNR and CDR2 FQNEAQ (reference sequence). V lost 5 bases and J lost 14; bases outside the gene matches: 12. The CDR3 extends over 15 amino acids. The CDR3 sequence: CASSQSGTGVWTLHF. The CDR3 region has the DNA TGTGCCAGCAGCCAGTCCGGGACAGGGGTCTGGACCCTCCACTTT.

The chain links TRBV19 to TRBJ2-5; 9 bases are a match to TRBD1. The better agreement between TRBJ2-7 and the DNA end casts doubt on the J call. CDR3 length: 16 amino acids. The germline V gene has CDR1 LNHDA and CDR2 SQIVND (reference sequence). In DNA form, the CDR3 reads TGTGCCAGTAGTTTCCCTCCGGGACAGGGAAAGTTCGAGCAGTACTTC. Protein sequence: CASSFPPGQGKFEQYF.

The chain employs TRBV5-5 and TRBJ2-5; D uncertain. The germline V gene has CDR1 SGHKS and CDR2 YYEKEE (reference sequence). Trimming cost V 3 bases and J 5 bases, with 26 bases left between them. This CDR3 region has 18 residues. CDR3 protein: CASSSTAPDSGVRETQYF. The CDR3, as DNA: TGTGCCAGCAGCTCCACTGCTCCCGACTCCGGCGTCCGGGAGACCCAGTACTTC.

This clone came up a few times. V and J are TRBV6-6 and TRBJ1-5; D perhaps matches TRBD1 (6 bases). The length of the CDR3 is 13 residues. Germline values: CDR1 MNHNY, CDR2 SVGAGI (reference sequence). V was pared by 6 bases and J by 4 bases, with 10 bases between. CDR3 protein: CASRAGANQPQHF. The CDR3, as DNA: TGTGCCAGCAGGGCAGGGGCAAATCAGCCCCAGCATTTT.

The J gene is TRBJ1-2, the V gene TRBV6-5, with a weak D call TRBD1 (5 bases). Trimming removed 10 bases from V and 4 bases from J, with 13 bases in between. The CDR3 consists of 12 residues. Germline CDR1 reads MNHEY; CDR2 reads SVGAGI. The CDR3 region is CAMGGLFYGYTF. CDR3 nucleotides: TGTGCCATGGGGGGGTTGTTCTATGGCTACACCTTC.

This clone appeared a single time. This chain joins TRBV30 and TRBJ2-7; 9 bases map to TRBD1. J lost 4 bases, V lost 3 bases, and 4 bases had no gene match. Germline lookup yields CDR1 GTSNPN and CDR2 SVGIG (reference sequence). This CDR3 region has 13 residues. The DNA for the CDR3 is TGTGCCTGGAGACACAGGGGGCTGTACGAGCAGTACTTC. It specifies CAWRHRGLYEQYF.

V gene TRBV15 combines with J gene TRBJ2-3, with 9 bases that match TRBD2. CDR3 length equals 15 residues. Germline lookup yields CDR1 LNHNV and CDR2 YYDKDF (reference sequence). The V and J ends lost 1 base and 5 bases, in that order; junction bases with no gene match: 4. CDR3 DNA: TGTGCCACCAGCAGAGGGCGGGAGGGGAAAGATACGCAGTATTTT. Amino acid sequence: CATSRGREGKDTQYF. Complete variable domain (other parts from reference TRBV15 and TRBJ2-3): DAMVIQNPRYQVTQFGKPVTLSCSQTLNHNVMYWYQQKSSQAPKLLFHYYDKDFNNEADTPDNFQSRRPNTSFCFLDIRSPGLGDTAMYLCATSRGREGKDTQYFGPGTRLTVL.